The next 10 T cell receptor beta chains were all read from a single sample in a study of blood T cell repertoires in COVID-19. Measured with immunoSEQ multiplex PCR; TCRdb has only the in-frame clones, and not every one. The table lists about 220,000 clones, roughly 90% of them singletons. The sequenced sample was PBMCs or T cells enriched from blood (not recorded which). The source is a woman younger than 45 with acute COVID-19.

V is TRBV25-1 and J is TRBJ1-4, with 9 bases that match TRBD1. The germline CDR1 and CDR2 sequences are MGHDK and SYGVNS. CDR3 length: 14 residues. V lost 4 bases and J lost 7; bases outside the gene matches: 4. The DNA for the CDR3 is TGTGCCAGCAGTGGACAGGGGGGAAGTGAAAAACTGTTTTTT. It yields the protein CASSGQGGSEKLFF.

The chain uses TRBV7-2 and TRBJ1-6; tentative D call: TRBD1 (6 bases). Germline-derived CDR1 and CDR2 are SGHTA and FQGNSA. Trimming stripped 1 base from V and 10 bases from J, with 14 bases between. The CDR3 spans 15 residues. The CDR3 bases are TGTGCCAGCAGCTTAGGATCAGGGGCCGTCTCACCCCTCCACTTT. It yields the protein CASSLGSGAVSPLHF.

The V gene is TRBV5-1, the J gene TRBJ1-6; 7 nucleotides match TRBD1. The CDR3 length is 15 residues. The V segment lost 4 bases and the J segment 9 bases; nucleotides outside the gene matches: 10. Germline CDR1 reads SGHRS; CDR2 reads YFSETQ. The CDR3 here is CASSPVEQGFSPLHF. The CDR3 DNA is TGCGCCAGCAGCCCGGTCGAACAGGGGTTTTCACCCCTCCACTTT.

The chain links TRBV4-3 to TRBJ1-5; 7 positions agree with TRBD1. CDR3 length: 15 amino acids. Looked up from germline, CDR1 is LGHNA and CDR2 is YSLEER. The ends lost 4 bases at V and 4 bases at J; junction bases unmatched: 7. Here the CDR3 reads CASSLGTDLNQPQHF. For the CDR3, the DNA is TGCGCCAGCAGCCTGGGGACAGACCTTAATCAGCCCCAGCATTTT.

In this sample, this clone turned up a few times. This rearrangement joins TRBV19 to TRBJ1-2; TRBD1 agrees at 9 bases. The CDR3 is 14 amino acids. The V and J ends lost 7 bases and 3 bases, in that order; junction bases with no gene match: 6. Germline loops: CDR1 LNHDA, CDR2 SQIVND (reference sequence). Here the CDR3 DNA reads TGTGCCAGTAAGGTAACAGGGGGCCACTATGGCTACACCTTC. This translates into CASKVTGGHYGYTF.

The V call is TRBV7-9, the J call TRBJ2-7; perhaps TRBD1 as D (5 bases). Germline lookup yields CDR1 SEHNR and CDR2 FQNEAQ (reference sequence). Trimming pared 4 bases from V and 0 bases from J, leaving 13 bases between. This CDR3 contains 15 residues. CDR3 coding DNA: TGTGCCAGCAGCTCGACAGTCGATAGCTCCTACGAGCAGTACTTC. It specifies CASSSTVDSSYEQYF.

The CDR3 nucleotides are TGTGCCACCAGCAGAGACAGGGTCGATCAGCCCCAGCATTTT. It is translated as CATSRDRVDQPQHF. The chain carries TRBV15 and TRBJ1-5; tentatively, D is TRBD1 (5 bases). The ends were cut back, 0 bases at V and 5 bases at J, with 8 bases in the middle. CDR1 and CDR2 (germline): LNHNV, YYDKDF (reference sequence). CDR3 length equals 14 residues.

The V gene is TRBV11-2, the J gene TRBJ2-4; 8 positions agree with TRBD1. This CDR3 contains 14 residues. V gave up 5 bases and J gave up 8 bases; unmatched junction bases: 8. Germline V gene sequence: CDR1 SGHAT, CDR2 FQNNGV. The CDR3 sequence is CASSGPDRAHIQYF. The CDR3 DNA reads as TGTGCCAGCAGCGGCCCGGACAGGGCCCACATTCAGTACTTC.

This sequence joins TRBV7-6 and TRBJ2-7; D not resolved. The CDR3 length is 15 residues. V dropped 0 bases and J dropped 5 bases, with 14 bases sitting between them. Per germline, CDR1 SGHVS and CDR2 FNYEAQ. CDR3 coding DNA: TGTGCCAGCAGCTTAGCACCTTCGTTTTCGGACGAGCAGTACTTC. Translated, it gives CASSLAPSFSDEQYF. Using reference TRBV7-6 and TRBJ2-7 for the parts outside the CDR3, the full variable domain is GAGVSQSPRYKVTKRGQDVALRCDPISGHVSLYWYRQALGQGPEFLTYFNYEAQQDKSGLPNDRFSAERPEGSISTLTIQRTEQRDSAMYRCASSLAPSFSDEQYFGPGTRLTVT.

The chain uses TRBV5-1 and TRBJ1-4, with TRBD1 as a possible D gene (6 bases). The CDR3 is 15 amino acids. Trimming took off 3 bases at V and 8 bases at J, with 17 bases between the two ends. From germline, CDR1 is SGHRS and CDR2 YFSETQ. CDR3 region: CASSWGQGVREKLFF. CDR3 nucleotides: TGCGCCAGCAGCTGGGGGCAGGGCGTGCGGGAAAAACTGTTTTTT.